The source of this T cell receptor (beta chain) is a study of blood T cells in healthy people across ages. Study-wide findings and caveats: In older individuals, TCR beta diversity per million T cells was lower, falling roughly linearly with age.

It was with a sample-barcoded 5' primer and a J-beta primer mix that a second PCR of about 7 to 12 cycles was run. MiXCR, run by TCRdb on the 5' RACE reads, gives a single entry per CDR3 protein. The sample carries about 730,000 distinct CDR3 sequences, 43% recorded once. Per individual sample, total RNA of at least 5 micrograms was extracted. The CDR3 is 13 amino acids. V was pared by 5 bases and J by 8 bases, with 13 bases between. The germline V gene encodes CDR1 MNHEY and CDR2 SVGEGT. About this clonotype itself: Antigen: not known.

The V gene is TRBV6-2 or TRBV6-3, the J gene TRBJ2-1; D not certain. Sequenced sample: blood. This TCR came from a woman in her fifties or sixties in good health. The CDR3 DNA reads TGTGCCAGCAGTGACGTTTCCGTTGATGAGCAGTTCTTC. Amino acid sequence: CASSDVSVDEQFF.